Listed below are T cell receptor beta chains from one sample, sequenced in a study of Ad26.COV2.S vaccination and SARS-CoV-2 variants. The data were produced by immunoSEQ multiplex PCR, yet TCRdb's version contains in-frame clones alone and is incomplete. The data hold around 450,000 clones, with roughly 90% observed a single time. The sample was peripheral blood, taken in a trial of Ad26.COV2.S vaccine versus placebo. Receptor source: a person aged 18-65 years who received the Ad26.COV2.S COVID-19 vaccine or a placebo. CDR3s leave out the opening cysteine and the closing phenylalanine or tryptophan. Each record gives: J gene, CDR3 length, clone size, V gene, CDR3 protein. Clone size is stated in some rows and not others, as once, few, many or a class when expanded.

TRBJ2-4 | 15 | once | TRBV2 | ASRPGTEKLAKNIQY
TRBJ2-1 | 14 | NA | TRBV7-9 | ASSFVAGAIYNEQF
TRBJ2-7 | 11 | NA | TRBV21-1 | ASSGRQAYEQY
TRBJ1-1 | 11 | NA | TRBV28 | ASRRDLNTEAF
TRBJ1-1 | 11 | NA | TRBV19 | ATGGRTNTEAF
TRBJ1-1 | 11 | NA | TRBV5-1 | ASSFSSRARAF
TRBJ1-4 | 13 | NA | TRBV4-1 | ASSLIRDRGEKLF
TRBJ2-3 | 13 | NA | TRBV14 | ASSQDYRRLDTQY
TRBJ2-7 | 13 | NA | TRBV3-1/TRBV3-2 | ASSHYSGALYEQY
TRBJ2-7 | 14 | NA | TRBV5-1 | ASSLAPQSSSYEQY
TRBJ2-7 | 12 | few | TRBV30 | AWRRGLALYEQY
TRBJ2-1 | 13 | NA | TRBV7-9 | ASSPGTSRYNEQF
TRBJ1-1 | 12 | NA | TRBV6-1 | ASSEARQGVGAF
TRBJ1-1 | 12 | NA | TRBV6-2/TRBV6-3 | ASSLQGANTEAF
TRBJ2-2 | 11 | NA | TRBV6-5 | ASSYRAPGELF
TRBJ1-4 | 17 | NA | TRBV7-9 | ASSGRQGARVNTNEKLF
TRBJ2-5 | 14 | NA | TRBV29-1 | SVVPITTAAQETQY
TRBJ2-1 | 13 | NA | TRBV7-9 | ASRHKTSGSVEQF
TRBJ2-5 | 12 | NA | TRBV7-2 | ASSLSRASETQY
TRBJ2-2 | 13 | NA | TRBV25-1 | ASSDPSGGTGELF